This T cell receptor beta chain was sequenced for a study of cytotoxic CD8 clonotypes in ibrutinib-treated CLL (dated by TCRdb to the early 2020s). Some background on the complete study: The cohort included about 15 treatment-naive and 11 relapsed/refractory patients; roughly 17 were IGHV unmutated. Partial responses were observed in roughly 24 patients and complete responses in 2; after a median follow-up of roughly 62 months, remission was maintained in roughly 15 patients and progression was observed in roughly 12. The response samples were drawn at a median of 12 months into treatment, with a range of roughly 6 to 36 months. On average, each sample yielded around 270,000 productive templates and tens of thousands of productive rearrangements. Of the approximately 94 people in the trial, around 24 had longitudinal samples available. Cryopreserved peripheral blood mononuclear cells were collected at three points: before therapy, at response, and at either sustained remission or disease progression. Every remission and progressive disease sample was obtained while ibrutinib was still being received by the patients. Summary of the overall study and its limitations: An increase in clonality was observed at ibrutinib response, with clonality remaining stable during sustained remission and falling back toward baseline at progression. Lymph node repertoires were not examined, and the timing of sampling was not matched between patients in sustained remission and those whose disease progressed. Baseline clonality exceeded that of age-matched healthy donors and correlated strongly with circulating CD8+ T-cell counts. Public clonotypes were rare and either shrank or stayed stable during treatment, and the rise in clonality at ibrutinib response reflected expansion of private clonotypes.

On a MiSeq, deep resolution sequencing aimed for a depth between 1 in 1 million and 1 in 200,000 T cells, with each clonotype covered approximately 9.8x on average. The immunoSEQ hsTCRB Kit was used to generate the TCR beta libraries. Under the source paper's analysis protocol: The data were analyzed with ImmunoSEQ Analyzer and ImmunoSEQ Data Assistant, and V, D and J gene assignments followed IMGT definitions. Clonality was computed as one minus normalized Shannon entropy of productive rearrangement frequencies, ranging from 0 to 1. Public clonotype analysis was restricted to overrepresented clonotypes comprising at least 0.05% of each patient's repertoire. Roughly 13 age-matched healthy donor repertoires from immuneACCESS were used as controls for clonality. TCRdb stores this immuneACCESS table with in-frame sequences only. Part of the clones is absent; in the studies checked, under half of the shortfall reflects unresolved V genes, and no reason is known for the rest. V, J and clone size reflect that table, while D and trimming were determined from the DNA. In all, the sample holds more than 150,000 clones, and over 60% of those were seen once. 13% of the sample is held by the ten biggest clonotypes.

Of note for this clone: Its recognized antigen is unknown. Base-call qualities are not available, and no considerably larger clone is one nucleotide away.

In the paper's terms, the time point label means: approximately 25 months on ibrutinib. For TCR beta library preparation, 1.5 to 2 micrograms of genomic DNA was extracted from cryopreserved PBMCs. Longitudinal blood samples from CLL patients on ibrutinib monotherapy were analyzed using high-throughput TCR beta sequencing. The patients took part in an open-label, single-center phase 2 trial of ibrutinib monotherapy. As encoded in the germline V gene, CDR1 is SGHTA while CDR2 is FQGNSA. V and J lose 5 bases and 1 base, and a span of 11 bases separates them. Measured from the cysteine to the phenylalanine, the CDR3 is 14 residues long. Only the CDR3 DNA stays, 42 bases, in frame from base 1.

This TCR was sampled from a human donor with chronic lymphocytic leukemia. This specimen consisted of PBMCs, obtained after 24 months of ibrutinib treatment. The rearrangement joined TRBV7-2 to TRBJ1-1; too little of a D gene remains to name it. The CDR3 here reads CASSLGRRNTEAFF. The nucleotides are TGTGCCAGCAGCCTAGGACGGAGGAACACTGAAGCTTTCTTT. Supplemented by the reference TRBV7-2 and TRBJ1-1 proteins around the CDR3, the complete variable domain is GAGVSQSPSNKVTEKGKDVELRCDPISGHTALYWYRQSLGQGLEFLIYFQGNSAPDKSGLPSDRFSAERTGGSVSTLTIQRTQQEDSAVYLCASSLGRRNTEAFFGQGTRLTVV.